This T cell receptor (beta chain) was sequenced in a study of blood T cell repertoires in COVID-19. As for the study in general: Material from acute and convalescent COVID-19 was sourced from the United States, Italy and Spain. PBMCs, B-cell-depleted T cells, or T cells provided the cDNA or gDNA that made up the material.

V was clipped by 2 bases and J by 0 bases; unmatched bases: 3. This CDR3 is 15 amino acids long. Germline values: CDR1 LNHNV, CDR2 YYDKDF (reference sequence). This clone turned up a few times. Per the study methods: Counts of nucleated cells, estimated from reference gene primer amplification, were obtained. The protocol was immunoSEQ multiplex PCR, while the TCRdb copy is restricted to in-frame clones and leaves out a portion. V, J and clone size are those of that table, while D and trimming were read from the DNA. The repertoire holds about 150,000 clones, with 80% as singletons. The chain carries TRBV15 and TRBJ2-5; 7 bases map to TRBD1. Specimen: peripheral blood. The source of this sequence is a man aged 60 to 75 with acute or convalescent COVID-19. This CDR3 is CATSRTGTDQETQYF. The CDR3 region has the DNA TGTGCCACCAGCAGAACCGGGACAGACCAAGAGACCCAGTACTTC.